The rows below give T cell receptor beta chains drawn from one sample of a study of shared clonotypes between healthy human individuals. The assay was immunoSEQ multiplex PCR, and TCRdb's table has in-frame clones only and misses some. The sample shows about 2 million clones, roughly 96% of them seen only once. Sequences were obtained from naive CD4+ T cells sorted from blood. Source of these receptors: a man younger than 35 in good health. CDR3s include the opening cysteine and the closing phenylalanine or tryptophan. A D gene is named only where the DNA matches it firmly. The size of a clone is reported for some rows only, either as once, few or many, or as a class for expanded clones.

cdr3_length	clone_size	v_call	d_call	j_call	cdr3_aa	cdr3_nt
19	.	TRBV2	TRBD2	TRBJ2-3	CASSRRGLAGDSSTDTQYF	TGTGCCAGCAGCCGCCGGGGTCTAGCGGGTGACTCTAGCACAGATACGCAGTATTTT
17	.	TRBV29-1	TRBD2	TRBJ2-3	CSVEDLTSGGAADTQYF	TGCAGCGTTGAAGATCTGACTAGCGGGGGGGCCGCAGATACGCAGTATTTT
11	once	TRBV5-1	.	TRBJ2-1	CASSFSDEQFF	TGCGCCAGCAGCTTCTCGGATGAGCAGTTCTTC
15	.	TRBV6-6	TRBD2	TRBJ2-7	CASSLVAGASYEQYF	TGTGCCAGCAGTTTGGTGGCGGGAGCATCCTACGAGCAGTACTTC
14	.	TRBV27	TRBD1	TRBJ2-7	CASSWDRRSYEQYF	TGTGCCAGCTCGTGGGACAGGCGCTCCTACGAGCAGTACTTC
14	once	TRBV10-3	TRBD2	TRBJ2-5	CAISRLAGEETQYF	TGTGCCATCAGCAGACTAGCGGGGGAAGAGACCCAGTACTTC
15	.	TRBV5-4	TRBD1	TRBJ1-2	CASSSRNRGSFGYTF	TGTGCCAGCAGCTCCCGTAACAGGGGGTCATTCGGCTACACCTTC
16	.	TRBV18	.	TRBJ2-2	CASSSQPPANTGELFF	TGTGCCAGCTCATCTCAACCCCCCGCGAACACCGGGGAGCTGTTTTTT
14	.	TRBV28	.	TRBJ1-2	CASRVAGASGGYTF	TGTGCCAGCAGGGTGGCGGGGGCTTCGGGCGGCTACACCTTC
14	.	TRBV14	.	TRBJ2-7	CASSQVGDPYEQYF	TGTGCCAGCAGCCAAGTAGGGGACCCCTACGAGCAGTACTTC
13	.	TRBV2	.	TRBJ2-7	CASNTDSTYEQYF	TGTGCCAGCAATACGGACAGCACCTACGAGCAGTACTTC
16	.	TRBV5-4	.	TRBJ1-1	CASSSPHPGGSTEAFF	TGTGCCAGCAGCTCCCCACACCCGGGCGGAAGCACTGAAGCTTTCTTT
13	.	TRBV15	.	TRBJ1-1	CATSSTKNTEAFF	TGTGCCACCAGCTCTACAAAGAACACTGAAGCTTTCTTT
14	.	TRBV5-1	.	TRBJ1-6	CASSFGGDNSPLHF	TGCGCCAGCAGCTTCGGGGGCGATAATTCACCCCTCCACTTT
19	.	TRBV7-9	.	TRBJ1-1	CASSSRPGSIGAMNTEAFF	TGTGCCAGCAGCAGCAGACCCGGGTCCATTGGGGCGATGAACACTGAAGCTTTCTTT
13	.	TRBV6-5	.	TRBJ2-4	CASSPQEKNIQYF	TGTGCCAGCAGTCCACAGGAGAAAAACATTCAGTACTTC
15	.	TRBV11-2	.	TRBJ2-5	CASSLDGTSQETQYF	TGTGCCAGCAGCTTAGATGGAACCTCCCAAGAGACCCAGTACTTC
16	.	TRBV11-2	.	TRBJ2-3	CASSLGAGHITDTQYF	TGTGCCAGCAGCTTAGGGGCCGGACATATTACAGATACGCAGTATTTT
16	.	TRBV30	.	TRBJ2-5	CAWSVDFSFTEETQYF	TGTGCCTGGAGTGTAGATTTCAGTTTTACTGAAGAGACCCAGTACTTC
16	.	TRBV10-3	.	TRBJ1-5	CAISPGTSRGNQPQHF	TGTGCCATCAGTCCCGGGACCTCAAGAGGAAATCAGCCCCAGCATTTT
11	.	TRBV9	.	TRBJ2-1	CASSGSNEQFF	TGTGCCAGCAGCGGGAGCAATGAGCAGTTCTTC
15	few	TRBV6-1	.	TRBJ2-7	CASSESFWGAYEQYF	TGTGCCAGCAGTGAAAGTTTCTGGGGGGCCTACGAGCAGTACTTC
15	.	TRBV18	.	TRBJ1-4	CASSLTGATNEKLFF	TGTGCCAGCTCACTGACAGGTGCAACTAATGAAAAACTGTTTTTT
15	.	TRBV12-2	.	TRBJ2-7	CASRPGLAVLYEQYF	TGTGCAAGTCGACCGGGACTAGCGGTTCTCTACGAGCAGTACTTC
11	.	TRBV19	.	TRBJ1-2	CASSPGGGYTF	TGTGCCAGTAGCCCCGGCGGCGGCTACACCTTC
15	.	TRBV2	.	TRBJ2-5	CASRSNRAEGETQYF	TGTGCCAGCAGATCAAACAGGGCTGAGGGGGAGACCCAGTACTTC
14	.	TRBV7-2	.	TRBJ1-1	CASSFEGRNTEAFF	TGTGCCAGCAGCTTCGAAGGGAGGAACACTGAAGCTTTCTTT
14	.	TRBV5-1	TRBD1	TRBJ2-1	CASSRDRVGVEQFF	TGCGCCAGCAGCCGAGACAGGGTGGGGGTTGAGCAGTTCTTC
12	.	TRBV10-3	.	TRBJ2-3	CAISDREDTQYF	TGTGCCATCAGTGACAGGGAGGATACGCAGTATTTT
12	.	TRBV9	.	TRBJ2-7	CASSVEGGEQYF	TGTGCCAGCAGCGTAGAAGGGGGCGAGCAGTACTTC
15	.	TRBV7-2	TRBD1	TRBJ2-3	CASSRGQGDTDTQYF	TGTGCCAGCAGCCGGGGACAGGGCGACACAGATACGCAGTATTTT
19	.	TRBV5-1	TRBD1	TRBJ2-6	CASSLEAGTGGSGANVLTF	TGCGCCAGCAGCTTGGAAGCCGGGACAGGGGGTAGTGGGGCCAACGTCCTGACTTTC
16	.	TRBV30	TRBD2	TRBJ2-3	CAWSVGTSGGVDTQYF	TGTGCCTGGAGTGTAGGGACTAGCGGGGGGGTAGATACGCAGTATTTT
15	.	TRBV6-5	TRBD2	TRBJ2-1	CASSRGTSGRNEQFF	TGTGCCAGCAGCCGCGGGACTAGCGGGAGAAATGAGCAGTTCTTC
11	.	TRBV29-1	.	TRBJ2-7	CSVTGAYEQYF	TGCAGCGTTACGGGGGCCTACGAGCAGTACTTC
16	.	TRBV9	.	TRBJ1-3	CASSVVASDSGNTIYF	TGTGCCAGCAGCGTAGTGGCCAGCGACTCTGGAAACACCATATATTTT
16	.	TRBV10-3	TRBD2	TRBJ2-7	CAISERTSGGTGEQYF	TGTGCCATCAGTGAACGAACTAGCGGGGGAACGGGGGAGCAGTACTTC
14	few	TRBV30	TRBD1	TRBJ1-1	CAWSGQGRNTEAFF	TGTGCCTGGAGTGGACAGGGCAGGAACACTGAAGCTTTCTTT